The rows below give T cell receptor beta chains drawn from one sample of a study of metastatic and nonmetastatic thyroid tumors. Via MiXCR, TCRdb re-called the PCR reads. Here the sample spans 20,000 to 25,000 clones, roughly an eighth being singletons. Sequencing used blood. Source of these receptors: a male donor with papillary thyroid cancer or a benign thyroid nodule (not recorded which). Some clones in this sample may be carry-over from other donors' samples. Both conserved end residues are part of each CDR3. D genes are given only for firm matches. Not all rows give a size; the values are once, few, many and, for expanded clones, a class.

v_gene,abundance,d_gene,j_gene,CDR3nt,CDR3aa
TRBV12-3/TRBV12-4,many,TRBD1,TRBJ1-5,TGTGCCAGCCTTAGGCAACAGGGGGCTCAGCCCCAGCATTTT,CASLRQQGAQPQHF
TRBV6-1,medium-sized,.,TRBJ1-2,TGTGCCAGCAGTTCCGAGGCCTATGGCTACACCTTC,CASSSEAYGYTF
TRBV27,medium-sized,TRBD1,TRBJ2-3,TGTGCCAGCAGGCTTACAGGGGATAGCACAGATACGCAGTATTTT,CASRLTGDSTDTQYF
TRBV12-3/TRBV12-4,.,TRBD1,TRBJ1-1,TGTGCCAGCAGTTTGAGGACAGGGGCTAACACTGAAGCTTTCTTT,CASSLRTGANTEAFF
TRBV3-1,many,.,TRBJ1-6,TGTGCCAGCAGCCGTATTTCAGAGAATTCACCCCTCCACTTT,CASSRISENSPLHF
TRBV7-2,many,.,TRBJ1-4,TGTGCCAGCAGCTTAGGGGTAGAGGGGCCGAGGGAAAAACTGTTTTTT,CASSLGVEGPREKLFF
TRBV19,.,.,TRBJ1-1,TGTGCCAGTTCATTGGCGCGGACCTCGTGGACGATCACTGAAGCTTTCTTT,CASSLARTSWTITEAFF
TRBV12-3/TRBV12-4,few,TRBD1,TRBJ2-7,TGTGCCAGCAGTCCTTTCGGACAGGCGAGCTACGAGCAGTACTTC,CASSPFGQASYEQYF
TRBV6-1,medium-sized,.,TRBJ1-2,TGTGCCGGCACCGGACGTACGGCCTTAGAGGACTACACCTTC,CAGTGRTALEDYTF
TRBV9,many,TRBD1,TRBJ2-7,TGTGCCAGCAGCGAGGGGGGACAGGGTTACGAGCAGTACTTC,CASSEGGQGYEQYF
TRBV19,few,.,TRBJ1-2,TGTGCCAGTAGTATAGCACCAAGGACAGCCGGCTACACCTTC,CASSIAPRTAGYTF
TRBV27,many,TRBD2,TRBJ2-4,TGTGCCAGCAGCCCCCCTACTAGCGGCTTAGCCAAAAACATTCAGTACTTC,CASSPPTSGLAKNIQYF
TRBV28,many,TRBD1,TRBJ1-1,TGTGCCAGCAGTTTCGTAGGGGGCCGTGGTTTCTTT,CASSFVGGRGFF
TRBV19,few,.,TRBJ2-3,TGTGCCAGTACCATTACGAGCCTCGGCACAGATACGCAGTATTTT,CASTITSLGTDTQYF
TRBV6-6,many,TRBD1,TRBJ2-5,TGTGCCAGCAGTTACTCGGGACAGGGAGGGGAGACCCAGTACTTC,CASSYSGQGGETQYF
TRBV2,medium-sized,TRBD1,TRBJ1-2,TGTGCCAGCATTCTGGACAGGGGAGCTAACTATGGCTACACCTTC,CASILDRGANYGYTF
TRBV27,many,TRBD2,TRBJ2-5,TGTGCCAGCAGGCGGAGGGCCGGGAGGGAGACCCAGTACTTC,CASRRRAGRETQYF
TRBV28,many,.,TRBJ1-1,TGTGCCAGCAGTTCACCTCGGGGACACACTGAAGCTTTCTTT,CASSSPRGHTEAFF
TRBV11-2,medium-sized,.,TRBJ2-2,TGTGCCAGCAGCTTAGATCGTCAATTCGGGGAGCTGTTTTTT,CASSLDRQFGELFF
TRBV2,medium-sized,.,TRBJ2-1,TGTGCCAGCAAGATTTCGGACAATGAGCAGTTCTTC,CASKISDNEQFF
TRBV20-1,medium-sized,TRBD2,TRBJ2-1,TGCAGTGCCCGACCCAGCGGGGTCTCCTACAATGAGCAGTTCTTC,CSARPSGVSYNEQFF
TRBV20-1,.,TRBD1,TRBJ2-7,TGCAGTGCTAGGGGGACAGGGGACTGGTACGAGCAGTACTTC,CSARGTGDWYEQYF
TRBV20-1,medium-sized,TRBD1,TRBJ2-7,TGCAGTGCTCCCGGACAGGGGGTAAGCGAGCAGTACTTC,CSAPGQGVSEQYF
TRBV28,many,.,TRBJ2-7,TGTGCCAGCAGTCCCGACTACGAGCAGTACTTC,CASSPDYEQYF
TRBV7-9,.,.,TRBJ1-1,TGTGCCAGCAGTGGGAACACTGAAGCTTTCTTT,CASSGNTEAFF
TRBV7-8,medium-sized,.,TRBJ2-7,TGTGGCAGTTCCGGGGCGGCAAGCTCCTACGAGCAGTACTTC,CGSSGAASSYEQYF
TRBV20-1,many,.,TRBJ1-2,TGCAGTGCTAGAGACCGGACGGCCTATGGCTACACCTTC,CSARDRTAYGYTF
TRBV3-1,.,.,TRBJ2-7,TGTGCCAGCAGCCAAGAGCCCAGGTCCTACGAGCAGTACTTC,CASSQEPRSYEQYF
TRBV7-9,.,.,TRBJ2-7,TGTGCCAGCAGCCAATCGGACCGATCCTACGAGCAGTACTTC,CASSQSDRSYEQYF
TRBV20-1,.,.,TRBJ1-1,TGCAGTGCTAGACCCTACTCCACTGAAGCTTTCTTT,CSARPYSTEAFF
TRBV6-1,.,.,TRBJ1-2,TGTGCCAGCAGCCAAGGGGGTTCCACCTATGGCTACACCTTC,CASSQGGSTYGYTF
TRBV6-1,.,.,TRBJ2-1,TGTGCCAGCTCCGGACACCATCAATACAATGAGCAGTTCTTC,CASSGHHQYNEQFF
TRBV20-1,many,.,TRBJ2-2,TGCAGTGCTAAAACAGCGTACACCGGGGAGCTGTTTTTT,CSAKTAYTGELFF
TRBV6-1,.,.,TRBJ2-1,TGTGCCAGCAGCCGCCTGAGTGGGAGGGGGGATGAGCAGTTCTTC,CASSRLSGRGDEQFF
TRBV12-3/TRBV12-4,many,.,TRBJ2-7,TGTGCCAGCAGTCTCCTTGAGAGCTCCGACGAGCAGTACTTC,CASSLLESSDEQYF
TRBV7-9,many,.,TRBJ2-1,TGTGCCAGCAGCCGCCCGGCCAGTGAGCAGTTCTTC,CASSRPASEQFF
TRBV28,medium-sized,TRBD2,TRBJ2-1,TGTGCCAGCAGCCCTAGCGGGGGACTCTACAATGAGCAGTTCTTC,CASSPSGGLYNEQFF
TRBV2,.,.,TRBJ2-1,TGTGCCAGCAGTGAAAGAAGGGCCAGAGTAGCGGTAGGCTCCTACAATGAGCAGTTCTTC,CASSERRARVAVGSYNEQFF
TRBV30,.,.,TRBJ1-6,TGTGCCTGGAGTATGGCCAGGGTAACTGGAAATTCACCCCTCCACTTT,CAWSMARVTGNSPLHF
TRBV9,many,TRBD1,TRBJ1-5,TGTGCCAGCAGCGAGGGACAGGGTCATCAGCCCCAGCATTTT,CASSEGQGHQPQHF
TRBV12-3/TRBV12-4,many,.,TRBJ2-1,TGTGCCAGCAGTTTACGCCTTCTTGGGCCTAGAGGTGAGCAGTTCTTC,CASSLRLLGPRGEQFF
TRBV7-8,many,.,TRBJ1-1,TGTGCCAGCAGCTTAGCGCGGGGGCGGTTGAGCACTGAAGCTTTCTTT,CASSLARGRLSTEAFF
TRBV5-1,many,.,TRBJ2-3,TGCGCCAGCAGCCACTCAAAGACAGATACGCAGTATTTT,CASSHSKTDTQYF
TRBV5-1,many,.,TRBJ2-1,TGCGCCAGCAGCTTTGTTGGTATATACAATGAGCAGTTCTTC,CASSFVGIYNEQFF
TRBV27,medium-sized,TRBD2,TRBJ2-5,TGTGCCAGCAGTTTTTCTAGCGGGATAGAGACCCAGTACTTC,CASSFSSGIETQYF
TRBV7-9,many,.,TRBJ1-5,TGTGCCAGCAGCTTAGATCCGGGAAGCAATCAGCCCCAGCATTTT,CASSLDPGSNQPQHF
TRBV11-3,many,.,TRBJ2-3,TGTGCCAGCAGCTCTCGGGGGCAGGGGGATACGCAGTATTTT,CASSSRGQGDTQYF
TRBV7-9,many,.,TRBJ1-3,TGTGCCAGCACCCTCGAGGGGTCCTCTGGAAACACCATATATTTT,CASTLEGSSGNTIYF